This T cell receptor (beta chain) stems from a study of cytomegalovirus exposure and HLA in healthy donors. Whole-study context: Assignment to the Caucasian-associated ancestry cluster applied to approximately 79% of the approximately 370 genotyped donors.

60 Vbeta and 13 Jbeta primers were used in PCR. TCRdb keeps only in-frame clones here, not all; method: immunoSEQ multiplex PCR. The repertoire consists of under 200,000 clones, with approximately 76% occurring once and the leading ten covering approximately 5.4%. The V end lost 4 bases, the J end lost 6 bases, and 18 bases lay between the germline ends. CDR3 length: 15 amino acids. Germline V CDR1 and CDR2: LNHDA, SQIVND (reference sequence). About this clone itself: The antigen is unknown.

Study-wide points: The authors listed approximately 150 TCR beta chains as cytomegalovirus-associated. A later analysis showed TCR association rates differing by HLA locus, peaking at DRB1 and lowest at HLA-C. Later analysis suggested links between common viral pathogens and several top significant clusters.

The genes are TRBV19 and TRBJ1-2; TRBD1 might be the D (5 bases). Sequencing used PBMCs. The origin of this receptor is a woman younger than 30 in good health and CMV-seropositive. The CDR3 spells CASSRGTRELHGYTF. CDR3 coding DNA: TGTGCCAGTAGTAGAGGAACCAGGGAATTACATGGCTACACCTTC.